The present TCR beta chain was sequenced within a study of cytomegalovirus exposure and HLA in healthy donors. Study-wide background: A subsequent analysis stated that the approximately 120 validation repertoires were run on the same platform as the approximately 700 first-cohort repertoires. Whole-study results and caveats: Using the classifier, cytomegalovirus status was reportedly diagnosed with high specificity and sensitivity. TCR beta chains numbering some 160 were designated cytomegalovirus-associated.

As concerns this clone: Its antigen is still unknown.

Using immunoSEQ multiplex PCR, the repertoire was profiled, and TCRdb retains in-frame clones only, with some absent. In the table there are fewer than 85,000 clones, 94% of which are singletons. Germline V gene lookup returns CDR1 MGHRA and CDR2 YSYEKL. The V and J ends lost 5 bases and 6 bases respectively, with 25 bases between them. CDR3 size: 17 residues. The sequenced sample consisted of PBMCs. This receptor was obtained from a woman aged 18 to 35 in good health and CMV-seronegative. V gene TRBV4-1 combines with J gene TRBJ1-1, with D possibly TRBD1 on 6 matching bases. CDR3 nucleotides: TGCGCCAGCAGCTCCACTCGGGACACCCTAAGGAAAGCTGAAGCTTTCTTT. Translating gives CASSSTRDTLRKAEAFF.